The 32 T cell receptor beta chains below all came from one sample that was sequenced in a study of blood T cell repertoires in COVID-19. Produced via immunoSEQ multiplex PCR; TCRdb's table is partial and in-frame only. The table has around 200,000 clones, 80% to 90% seen once. The specimen sequenced was peripheral blood. The receptor set was obtained from an elderly woman with acute or convalescent COVID-19.

This clone was recorded once. V gene TRBV28 combines with J gene TRBJ1-5, with unresolved D. V dropped 5 bases and J dropped 0 bases, with 14 bases sitting between them. Germline CDR1 reads MDHEN; CDR2 reads SYDVKM. The CDR3 sequence is 16 residues long. The CDR3 DNA reads as TGTGCCAGCAGTACGCCAGGAATCCTTAGCAATCAGCCCCAGCATTTT. It codes for CASSTPGILSNQPQHF.

V and J are TRBV19 and TRBJ1-5; no reliable D call. Germline V CDR1 and CDR2: LNHDA, SQIVND (reference sequence). This CDR3 has 13 amino acids. Trimming removed 5 bases at V and 3 bases at J, with 8 bases between. CDR3 in DNA: TGTGCCAGTAGTGGCTTTTACAATCAGCCCCAGCATTTT. Protein product: CASSGFYNQPQHF.

This chain connects TRBV5-1 to TRBJ1-5; possible D gene TRBD1, 6 bases. Trimming pared 0 bases from V and 6 bases from J, leaving 10 bases between. Germline-derived CDR1 and CDR2 are SGHRS and YFSETQ. CDR3 length: 14 amino acids. CDR3 DNA sequence: TGCGCCAGCAGCTTGGGGGACACCGGTCAGCCCCAGCATTTT. It codes for CASSLGDTGQPQHF.

The rearrangement links TRBV9 to TRBJ2-3; D is unresolved. The CDR3 contains 12 residues. The germline V and J ends were trimmed by 4 bases and 7 bases, with 10 bases remaining between them. CDR1 and CDR2 (germline): SGDLS, YYNGEE. The CDR3 region is CASSPEWYTQYF. CDR3 coding DNA: TGTGCCAGCAGCCCCGAGTGGTATACGCAGTATTTT.

This rearrangement joins TRBV11-2 to TRBJ1-3, with D perhaps matching TRBD1 (6 bases). This CDR3 is 15 amino acids long. Per germline, CDR1 SGHAT and CDR2 FQNNGV. Trimming took 6 bases from V and 4 from J, leaving 16 bases between them. The CDR3 loop reads CASRPQGFKGNTIYF. The CDR3 coding sequence is TGTGCCAGCAGACCCCAGGGGTTTAAAGGAAACACCATATATTTT.

The rearrangement links TRBV7-9 to TRBJ2-3, with D possibly matching TRBD1 (6 bases). The CDR3 extends over 15 amino acids. Germline V gives CDR1 SEHNR, CDR2 FQNEAQ (reference sequence). V lost 3 bases and J 5 bases, leaving 15 bases between the germline ends. The CDR3 loop reads CASSLIGTREDTQYF. The CDR3 region has the DNA TGTGCCAGCAGCTTGATCGGGACAAGAGAAGATACGCAGTATTTT.

The genes are TRBV29-1 and TRBJ1-1; tentative D call: TRBD1 (6 bases). V was cut by 5 bases and J by 4 bases, with 11 bases left in between. The CDR3 is 12 amino acids. Germline V gene sequence: CDR1 SQVTM, CDR2 ANQGSEA. This chain's CDR3 is CSVIQGVTEAFF. The CDR3 bases are TGCAGCGTTATACAGGGTGTCACTGAAGCTTTCTTT.

This clone was counted a few times. This CDR3 is CASSVVAGGVNEQFF. In nucleotides, the CDR3 is TGTGCCAGCAGCGTAGTAGCGGGAGGCGTGAATGAGCAGTTCTTC. This rearrangement joins TRBV9 to TRBJ2-1; 10 bases match TRBD2. The V gene end was trimmed by 0 bases and the J gene end by 7 bases; junction bases not matched to a gene: 4. The V gene's germline CDR1 is SGDLS and CDR2 YYNGEE. This CDR3 has 15 residues.

The chain recombines TRBV14 with TRBJ2-7; 7 positions agree with TRBD1. Germline trimming cut 1 base from V and 9 bases from J; bases unmatched to any gene: 9. CDR1 and CDR2 (germline): SGHDN, FVKESK. The CDR3 covers 14 residues. The CDR3 coding sequence is TGTGCCAGCAGCCAAGGTTACAGGGGTTCCCGGCAGTACTTC. Translated, it gives CASSQGYRGSRQYF.

The V call is TRBV19, the J call TRBJ1-1, with D maybe TRBD1 (5 bases). This CDR3 contains 15 residues. Looked up from germline, CDR1 is LNHDA and CDR2 is SQIVND (reference sequence). Deletions cut 1 base from V and 0 bases from J, with 9 bases between. As DNA, the CDR3 is TGTGCCAGTAGTATAGTGCCAGGGATGAACACTGAAGCTTTCTTT. Its translation: CASSIVPGMNTEAFF.

J is TRBJ2-7 and V is TRBV6-2 or TRBV6-3, with 12 bases aligning to TRBD1. Germline V lookup: CDR1 MNHEY, CDR2 SVGEGT. Trimming removed 5 bases from V and 5 bases from J; junction bases left unmatched: 7. The CDR3 is made up of 15 amino acids. The CDR3 sequence: CASSPGGQGAHEQYF. CDR3 sequence (DNA): TGTGCCAGCAGTCCGGGGGGACAGGGGGCCCACGAGCAGTACTTC.

This sequence joins TRBV9 and TRBJ2-3, with 8 positions matching TRBD2. This CDR3 comprises 14 residues. The V gene's germline CDR1 is SGDLS and CDR2 YYNGEE. After removal of 0 bases from V and 4 bases from J, the junction contained 1 base not matched to a gene. The chain's CDR3 is CASSVAAGADTQYF. CDR3 DNA: TGTGCCAGCAGCGTAGCAGCGGGAGCAGATACGCAGTATTTT.

The chain uses TRBV7-8 and TRBJ2-3; 9 positions agree with TRBD1. This CDR3 spans 16 amino acids. CDR1 and CDR2 (germline): SGHVS, FQNEAQ. V gave up 6 bases and J gave up 5 bases; unmatched junction bases: 12. CDR3 sequence reads: CASRPTRDREGDTQYF. The CDR3 DNA follows: TGTGCCAGCAGACCGACTCGGGACAGGGAAGGAGATACGCAGTATTTT.

The CDR3 nucleotides read TGTGCCAGCAGTTACGTCAGGGGGGAAGCTTTCTTT. It specifies CASSYVRGEAFF. The chain has TRBV6-5 and TRBJ1-1; TRBD1 agrees at 7 bases. This CDR3 region has 12 residues. Trimming at V came to 2 bases and at J to 8 bases, leaving 2 bases not matched to a gene. Germline CDR1 is MNHEY and CDR2 is SVGAGI.

The chain couples TRBV18 to TRBJ1-1; D remains ambiguous. The CDR3 totals 14 residues. Germline-derived CDR1 and CDR2 are KGHSH and LQKENI. Trimming left V 3 bases short and J 5 bases short, with 13 bases between. In nucleotides, the CDR3 is TGTGCCAGCTCACCTAAGAGGGATGGGACTGAAGCTTTCTTT. Residues: CASSPKRDGTEAFF.

The V and J genes are TRBV4-2 and TRBJ1-5; 9 bases agree with TRBD1. The CDR3 is 16 amino acids. V lost 3 bases to trimming and J lost 5 bases; unmatched junction nucleotides: 8. Germline CDR1 LGHNA, CDR2 YNFKEQ. The CDR3 sequence is CASSQGTGLSDQPQHF. For the CDR3, the DNA is TGTGCCAGCAGCCAGGGGACAGGGTTGAGTGATCAGCCCCAGCATTTT.

J is TRBJ2-1 and V is TRBV11-2; weak D call: TRBD1 (6 bases). This CDR3 is built from 15 residues. Trimming cost V 3 bases and J 6 bases, with 15 bases left between them. In germline, CDR1 is SGHAT, CDR2 FQNNGV. CDR3 residues: CASSFTTGGGNEQFF. CDR3 nucleotides: TGTGCCAGCAGCTTTACGACAGGTGGGGGCAATGAGCAGTTCTTC.

The chain joins TRBV18 to TRBJ1-4; D is possibly TRBD1 (5 bases). Germline assignment: CDR1 KGHSH and CDR2 LQKENI. The CDR3 covers 14 residues. V lost 4 bases to trimming and J lost 7 bases, with 13 bases between them. As DNA, the CDR3 is TGTGCCAGCTCACTCCAGGGTCTAGGTGAAAAACTGTTTTTT. Amino acids: CASSLQGLGEKLFF.

The V and J genes are TRBV19 and TRBJ2-3; 7 nucleotides align to TRBD2. CDR1 and CDR2 (germline): LNHDA, SQIVND (reference sequence). The CDR3 contains 17 residues. J lost 5 bases, V lost 4 bases, and 15 bases had no gene match. In DNA form, the CDR3 reads TGTGCCAGTAGTACCACCCCTCTCGCGGGAGTAAGAGATACGCAGTATTTT. The encoded protein is CASSTTPLAGVRDTQYF.

This chain connects TRBV5-1 to TRBJ2-2; 8 positions match TRBD1. Germline CDR1 and CDR2: SGHRS and YFSETQ. V shed 3 bases and J 6 bases; nucleotides not matched to a gene: 4. This CDR3 has 14 residues. The CDR3 loop is CASSSAQGAGELFF. For the CDR3, the DNA is TGCGCCAGCAGCTCCGCACAGGGGGCCGGGGAGCTGTTTTTT.

The table lists this clone with a few counts. The V gene is TRBV14, the J gene TRBJ2-5, with TRBD1 matching over 10 bases. CDR3 length: 19 amino acids. V trimming: 5 bases; J trimming: 4 bases; junction bases outside the gene matches: 19. Germline V gene lookup returns CDR1 SGHDN and CDR2 FVKESK. The CDR3 sequence: CASSGRDRGVFIRGETQYF. Here the CDR3 DNA reads TGTGCCAGCAGCGGCCGGGACAGGGGTGTATTTATTCGCGGAGAGACCCAGTACTTC. Full variable domain (outside the CDR3, taken from reference TRBV14 and TRBJ2-5): EAGVTQFPSHSVIEKGQTVTLRCDPISGHDNLYWYRRVMGKEIKFLLHFVKESKQDESGMPNNRFLAERTGGTYSTLKVQPAELEDSGVYFCASSGRDRGVFIRGETQYFGPGTRLLVL.

V gene TRBV9 combines with J gene TRBJ2-3; 12 bases line up with TRBD2. Trimming removed 1 base from V and 0 bases from J; junction bases left unmatched: 3. Per the germline V gene, CDR1 is SGDLS and CDR2 is YYNGEE. The CDR3 spans 17 residues. CDR3 loop: CASSVNGLAGSTDTQYF. CDR3 nucleotides: TGTGCCAGCAGCGTAAACGGACTAGCGGGAAGCACAGATACGCAGTATTTT.

The chain links TRBV18 to TRBJ2-3; D may be TRBD1 (6 bases). Germline values: CDR1 KGHSH, CDR2 LQKENI. Trimming took off 5 bases at V and 0 bases at J, with 24 bases between the two ends. The CDR3 sequence is 19 residues long. CDR3 in amino acids: CASSANLPWGQGSTDTQYF. The DNA for the CDR3 is TGTGCCAGCTCAGCCAACCTACCCTGGGGGCAGGGGAGCACAGATACGCAGTATTTT.

The gene calls are TRBV18 and TRBJ1-6, with 9 bases matching TRBD1. The CDR3 covers 15 residues. In germline, CDR1 is KGHSH, CDR2 LQKENI. The junction had 1 base not matched to a gene; V was cut back by 3 bases and J by 4 bases. The CDR3 DNA follows: TGTGCCAGCTCACCCGGGACAGGGTATAATTCACCCCTCCACTTT. This sequence encodes CASSPGTGYNSPLHF.

The count of this clone is one. The chain links TRBV6-5 to TRBJ2-5; perhaps TRBD2 as D (5 bases). CDR3 size: 13 residues. V was cut by 7 bases and J by 1 base, with 10 bases left in between. Germline assignment: CDR1 MNHEY and CDR2 SVGAGI. CDR3 sequence reads: CASTLRGQETQYF. Written as DNA, the CDR3 is TGTGCCAGCACTCTCCGGGGCCAAGAGACCCAGTACTTC.

The chain has TRBV29-1 and TRBJ2-1, with a tentative D call TRBD2 (6 bases). Germline V gene lookup returns CDR1 SQVTM and CDR2 ANQGSEA. Trimming pared 4 bases from V and 8 bases from J, leaving 18 bases between. CDR3 size: 14 residues. The chain's CDR3 is CSVVPPEGWYEQFF. CDR3 coding DNA: TGCAGCGTTGTGCCCCCGGAGGGATGGTATGAGCAGTTCTTC.

This clone has only a few counts. V is TRBV21-1 and J is TRBJ1-4. TRBV21-1 is assigned pseudogene status. The CDR3 runs to 15 residues. CDR3 loop: CASSPDGGSGEKLFF. For the CDR3, the DNA is TGTGCCAGCAGCCCCGATGGGGGGTCAGGTGAAAAACTGTTTTTT.

The J gene is TRBJ2-3, the V gene TRBV5-1; D possibly corresponds to TRBD1 (6 bases). Looked up from germline, CDR1 is SGHRS and CDR2 is YFSETQ. This CDR3 is built from 13 residues. Trimming removed 4 bases at V and 5 bases at J, with 11 bases between. The chain's CDR3 is CASSVGHLDTQYF. DNA of the CDR3: TGCGCCAGCAGCGTGGGACACCTAGATACGCAGTATTTT.

This clone was recorded only once. V usage is TRBV6-5 and J usage is TRBJ2-7, with a tentative D call TRBD2 (6 bases). V was trimmed by 2 bases and J by 10 bases, leaving 9 bases between them. Germline values: CDR1 MNHEY, CDR2 SVGAGI. This CDR3 is 11 amino acids long. CDR3 loop: CASSYVGLQYF. The CDR3 nucleotides are TGTGCCAGCAGTTACGTGGGACTCCAGTACTTC.

The chain uses TRBV2 and TRBJ1-1, with a weak D call TRBD1 (5 bases). The CDR3 contains 14 residues. Germline CDR1 and CDR2: SNHLY and FYNNEI. V was shortened by 2 bases and J by 3 bases, with 10 bases between the two germline ends. CDR3 DNA: TGTGCCAGCAGTGAAATGGCAGGGTACACTGAAGCTTTCTTT. It translates to CASSEMAGYTEAFF.

This clone was counted only a few times. V gene TRBV6-1 combines with J gene TRBJ2-7, with a tentative D call TRBD2 (5 bases). The CDR3 spans 13 residues. Germline CDR1 is MNHNS and CDR2 is SASEGT. The V and J ends lost 2 bases and 7 bases respectively, with 12 bases between them. CDR3 bases: TGTGCCAGCAGTGAAAGCGGCAGTAGGGAGCAGTACTTC. Translation: CASSESGSREQYF.

The chain employs TRBV6-2 or TRBV6-3 and TRBJ2-7; TRBD1 matches at 9 bases. The V gene end was trimmed by 0 bases and the J gene end by 4 bases; junction bases not matched to a gene: 13. Germline V lookup: CDR1 MNHEY, CDR2 SVGEGT. CDR3 length: 18 residues. The CDR3 DNA reads TGTGCCAGCAGTTACTCCGCGGTGGCAACAGGGGGCTATTACGAGCAGTACTTC. Protein product: CASSYSAVATGGYYEQYF.